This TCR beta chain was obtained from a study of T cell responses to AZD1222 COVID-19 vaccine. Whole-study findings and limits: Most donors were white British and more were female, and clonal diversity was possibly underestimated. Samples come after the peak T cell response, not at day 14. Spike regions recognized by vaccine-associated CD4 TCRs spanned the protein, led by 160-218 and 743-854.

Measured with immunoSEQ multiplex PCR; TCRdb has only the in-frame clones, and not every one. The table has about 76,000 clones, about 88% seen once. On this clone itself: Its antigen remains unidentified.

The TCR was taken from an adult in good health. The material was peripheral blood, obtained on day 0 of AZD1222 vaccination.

The CDR3 coding sequence is TGTGCCAGCAGCCCTCCCCTCAGGGGAAATGAAGCTTTCTTT. It translates to CASSPPLRGNEAFF. This sequence joins TRBV5-6 and TRBJ1-1, with TRBD1 as a possible D gene (6 bases). V lost 4 bases to trimming and J lost 7 bases, with 17 bases between them. The germline CDR1 and CDR2 sequences are SGHDT and YYEEEE. This CDR3 has 14 amino acids.